The 10 T cell receptor beta chains listed next were all sequenced from one sample in a study of PD-L1 blockade in urothelial cancer. Sample time point: peripheral blood 6 weeks after treatment start. TCRdb's table, derived via immunoSEQ multiplex PCR, lists solely in-frame clones and lacks some. The sample lists tens of thousands of clones; about 86% were seen once. The material sequenced was PBMCs, taken around atezolizumab (anti-PD-L1) treatment. Receptors originate from a man in his 60s with urothelial cancer.

About this clone itself: At one end the junction does not follow the germline gene, possibly because of a read error. The CDR3 nucleotides read TGTGCCAGCAGCGCGGGCCTCCTAAGACAGGGGGCCTTC. Translation: CASSAGLLRQGAF. The chain joins TRBV9 to TRBJ1-2; 9 positions agree with TRBD1. Germline CDR1 reads SGDLS; CDR2 reads YYNGEE. The CDR3 length is 13 residues. The complete variable domain, with remaining parts taken from reference TRBV9 and TRBJ1-2, reads DSGVTQTPKHLITATGQRVTLRCSPRSGDLSVYWYQQSLDQGLQFLIQYYNGEERAKGNILERFSAQQFPDLHSELNLSSLELGDSALYFCASSAGLLRQGAFGSGTRLTVV.

About this clone itself: Sequence at one end of the junction differs from germline and may be a read error. The chain carries TRBV5-5 and TRBJ1-1, with D possibly being TRBD1 (6 bases). CDR1 and CDR2 from the germline V gene are SGHKS and YYEKEE (reference sequence). The CDR3 has 15 residues. The CDR3 reads CASNLAARGNTEAFF. DNA for the CDR3: TGTGCCAGCAACTTGGCAGCCAGGGGGAACACTGAAGCTTTCTTT.

In DNA form, the CDR3 reads TGTGCCAGCAGTCTGGGACAGGGGCAATCACCCCTCCACTTT. It translates to CASSLGQGQSPLHF. This chain links TRBV6-5 with TRBJ1-6; 10 positions agree with TRBD1. With V trimmed by 5 bases and J by 10 bases, 5 bases remained unmatched. Germline V gives CDR1 MNHEY, CDR2 SVGAGI. This CDR3 has 14 amino acids.

The chain couples TRBV9 to TRBJ1-1; no definite D call. This CDR3 contains 13 residues. CDR1 is SGDLS and CDR2 is YYNGEE in the germline V gene. The V end lost 0 bases, the J end lost 6 bases, and 9 bases lay between the germline ends. The CDR3 DNA is TGTGCCAGCAGCGTAGGAGGGTTCGCTGAAGCTTTCTTT. Encoded protein: CASSVGGFAEAFF.

The genes are TRBV10-1 and TRBJ2-7; D is possibly TRBD2 (5 bases). The CDR3 totals 13 residues. The germline gives CDR1 WNHNN, CDR2 SYGVQD (reference sequence). The V end was cut by 3 bases, the J end by 2 bases, with 8 bases between. CDR3 nucleotides: TGCGCCAGCAGTGATCCCGGGACCTACGAGCAGTACTTC. The encoded protein is CASSDPGTYEQYF.

The count of this clone is one. The chain recombines TRBV2 with TRBJ1-1; 10 positions agree with TRBD1. The J segment lost 3 bases and the V segment lost 8 bases, leaving 12 bases of the junction unmatched. This CDR3 has 16 amino acids. Germline lookup yields CDR1 SNHLY and CDR2 FYNNEI. The CDR3 DNA reads as TGTGCCAGCCTCCTCCAGGCCGGGACAGGGGACACTGAAGCTTTCTTT. It yields the protein CASLLQAGTGDTEAFF.

This clone was seen a single time. The CDR3 loop is CASRVGAAGGVEQFF. Written as DNA, the CDR3 is TGTGCCAGCAGGGTGGGGGCGGCGGGTGGAGTTGAGCAGTTCTTC. The genes are TRBV6-5 and TRBJ2-1, with a weak D call TRBD1 (6 bases). The V gene's germline CDR1 is MNHEY and CDR2 SVGAGI. The germline V and J ends were trimmed by 6 bases and 9 bases, with 21 bases remaining between them. The CDR3 sequence is 15 residues long.

In its sample, this clone was seen a few times. The chain links TRBV7-9 to TRBJ1-5; the match to TRBD1 covers 8 bases. The V and J ends lost 1 base and 2 bases, in that order; junction bases with no gene match: 4. Germline V CDR1 and CDR2: SEHNR, FQNEAQ (reference sequence). This CDR3 comprises 16 residues. CDR3 DNA: TGTGCCAGCAGCTTAGGACTGGGACAGGGCAATCAGCCCCAGCATTTT. Residues: CASSLGLGQGNQPQHF.

The chain recombines TRBV9 with TRBJ2-5, with 8 bases identical to TRBD2. Germline CDR1 and CDR2: SGDLS and YYNGEE. The CDR3 loop spans 19 amino acids. Trimming cost V 0 bases and J 4 bases; bases outside gene matches: 17. The CDR3 loop is CASSVGGGGLAGRAETQYF. For the CDR3, the DNA is TGTGCCAGCAGCGTAGGCGGAGGGGGGCTAGCGGGCCGCGCAGAGACCCAGTACTTC.

The V gene is TRBV15, the J gene TRBJ2-1; D is possibly TRBD1 (5 bases). Germline CDR1 reads LNHNV; CDR2 reads YYDKDF (reference sequence). This CDR3 spans 16 amino acids. V lost 4 bases and J 2 bases, leaving 15 bases between the germline ends. The CDR3 nucleotides read TGTGCCACCAGCATAAGGACAATTGTCACCTACAATGAGCAGTTCTTC. Its translation is CATSIRTIVTYNEQFF.